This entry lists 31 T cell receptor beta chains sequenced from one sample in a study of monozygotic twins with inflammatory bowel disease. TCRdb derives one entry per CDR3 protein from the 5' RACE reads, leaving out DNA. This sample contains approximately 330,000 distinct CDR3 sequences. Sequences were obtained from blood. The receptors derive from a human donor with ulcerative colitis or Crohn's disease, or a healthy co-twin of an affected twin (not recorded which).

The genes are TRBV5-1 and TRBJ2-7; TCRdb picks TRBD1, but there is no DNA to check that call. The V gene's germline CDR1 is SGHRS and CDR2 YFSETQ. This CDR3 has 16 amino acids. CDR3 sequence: CASSLGSGTGKHEQYF.

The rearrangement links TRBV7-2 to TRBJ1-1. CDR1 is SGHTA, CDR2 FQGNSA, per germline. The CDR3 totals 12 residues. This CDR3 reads CASSWDYTEAFF.

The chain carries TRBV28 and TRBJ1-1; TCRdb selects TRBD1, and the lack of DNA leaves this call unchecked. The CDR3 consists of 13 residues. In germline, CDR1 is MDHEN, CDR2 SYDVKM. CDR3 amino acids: CASSLGASREAFF.

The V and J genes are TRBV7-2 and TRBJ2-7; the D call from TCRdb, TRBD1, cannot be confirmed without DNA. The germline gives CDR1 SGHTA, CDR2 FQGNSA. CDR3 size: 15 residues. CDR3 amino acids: CASSLEGTAIYEQYF.

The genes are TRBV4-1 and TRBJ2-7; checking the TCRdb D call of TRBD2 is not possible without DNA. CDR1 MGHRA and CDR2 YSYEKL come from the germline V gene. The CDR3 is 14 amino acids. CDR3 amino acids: CASSPRVQTYEQYF.

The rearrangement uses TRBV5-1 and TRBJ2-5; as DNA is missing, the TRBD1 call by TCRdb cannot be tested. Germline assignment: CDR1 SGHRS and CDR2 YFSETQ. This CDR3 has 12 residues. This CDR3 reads CASARGEETQYF.

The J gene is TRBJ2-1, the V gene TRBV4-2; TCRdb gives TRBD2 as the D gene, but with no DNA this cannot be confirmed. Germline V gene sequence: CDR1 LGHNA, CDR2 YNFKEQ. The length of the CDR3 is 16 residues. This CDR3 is CASSPRISGLYNEQFF.

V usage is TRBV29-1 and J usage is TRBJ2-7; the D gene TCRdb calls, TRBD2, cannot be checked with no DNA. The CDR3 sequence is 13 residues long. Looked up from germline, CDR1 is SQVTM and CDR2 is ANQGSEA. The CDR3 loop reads CSVEDSRGMEQYF.

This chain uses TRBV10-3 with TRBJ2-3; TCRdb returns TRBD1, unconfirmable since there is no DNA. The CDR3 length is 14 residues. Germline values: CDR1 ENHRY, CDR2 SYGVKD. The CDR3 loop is CAISVKGGTDTQYF.

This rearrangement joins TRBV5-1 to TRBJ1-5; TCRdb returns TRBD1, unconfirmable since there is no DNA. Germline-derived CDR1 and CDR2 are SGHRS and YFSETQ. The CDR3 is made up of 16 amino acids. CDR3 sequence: CASSLEGGGSNQPQHF.

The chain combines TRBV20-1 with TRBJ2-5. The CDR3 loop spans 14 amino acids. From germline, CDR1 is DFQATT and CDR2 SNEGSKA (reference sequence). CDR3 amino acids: CSALGMRDQETQYF.

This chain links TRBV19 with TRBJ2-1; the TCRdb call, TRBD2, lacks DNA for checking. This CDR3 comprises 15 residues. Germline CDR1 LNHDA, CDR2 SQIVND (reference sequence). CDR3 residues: CASRPLGSSSGEQFF.

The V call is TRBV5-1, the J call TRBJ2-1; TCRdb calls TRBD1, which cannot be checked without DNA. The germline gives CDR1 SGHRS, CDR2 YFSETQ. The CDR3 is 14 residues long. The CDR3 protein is CASSLDPTGYEQFF.

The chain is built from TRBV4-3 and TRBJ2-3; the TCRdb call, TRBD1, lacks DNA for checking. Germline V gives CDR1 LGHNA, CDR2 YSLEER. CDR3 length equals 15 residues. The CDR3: CASSHTRDRGDTQYF.

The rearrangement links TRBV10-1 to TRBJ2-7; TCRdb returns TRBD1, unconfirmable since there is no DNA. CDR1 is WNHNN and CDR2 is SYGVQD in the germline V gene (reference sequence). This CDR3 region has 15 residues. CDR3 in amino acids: CASSERQGPTYEQYF.

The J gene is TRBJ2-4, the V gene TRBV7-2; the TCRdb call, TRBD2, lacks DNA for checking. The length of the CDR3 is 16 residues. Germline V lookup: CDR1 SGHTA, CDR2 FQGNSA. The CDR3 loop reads CASSLGSGGAENIQYF.

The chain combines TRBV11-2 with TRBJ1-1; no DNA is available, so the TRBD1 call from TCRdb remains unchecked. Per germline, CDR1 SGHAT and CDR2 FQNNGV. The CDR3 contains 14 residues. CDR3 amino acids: CASSLGQINTEAFF.

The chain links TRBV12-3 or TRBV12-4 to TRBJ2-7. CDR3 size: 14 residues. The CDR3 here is CASSLSYQTYEQYF.

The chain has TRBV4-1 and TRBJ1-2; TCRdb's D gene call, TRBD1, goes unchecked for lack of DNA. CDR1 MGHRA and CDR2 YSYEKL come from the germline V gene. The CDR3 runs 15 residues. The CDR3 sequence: CASSQDWGGSYGFTF.

This chain's CDR3 is CSARDRGGGRQYSNQPQHF. The V and J genes are TRBV20-1 and TRBJ1-5. The CDR3 is made up of 19 amino acids. Germline loops: CDR1 DFQATT, CDR2 SNEGSKA (reference sequence).

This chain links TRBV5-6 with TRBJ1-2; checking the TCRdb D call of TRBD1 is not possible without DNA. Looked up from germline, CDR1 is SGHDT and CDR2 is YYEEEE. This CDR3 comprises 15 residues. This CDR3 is CASSFYALESYGYTF.

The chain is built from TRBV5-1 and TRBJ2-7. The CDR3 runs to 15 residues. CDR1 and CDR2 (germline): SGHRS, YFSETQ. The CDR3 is CASSLDRRSSYEQYF.

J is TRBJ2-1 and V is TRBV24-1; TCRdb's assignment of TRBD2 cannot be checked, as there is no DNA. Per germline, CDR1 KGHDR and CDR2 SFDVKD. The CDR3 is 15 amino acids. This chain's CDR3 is CATSAGRDRVGPRFF.

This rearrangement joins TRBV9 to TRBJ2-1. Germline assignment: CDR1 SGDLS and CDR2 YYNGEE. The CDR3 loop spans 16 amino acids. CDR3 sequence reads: CASSVGSQGVLNEQFF. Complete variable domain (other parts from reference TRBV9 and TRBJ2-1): DSGVTQTPKHLITATGQRVTLRCSPRSGDLSVYWYQQSLDQGLQFLIQYYNGEERAKGNILERFSAQQFPDLHSELNLSSLELGDSALYFCASSVGSQGVLNEQFFGPGTRLTVL.

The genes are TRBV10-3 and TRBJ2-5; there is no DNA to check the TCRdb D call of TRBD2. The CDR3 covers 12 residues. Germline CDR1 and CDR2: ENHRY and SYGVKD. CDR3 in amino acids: CATKGREETQYF.

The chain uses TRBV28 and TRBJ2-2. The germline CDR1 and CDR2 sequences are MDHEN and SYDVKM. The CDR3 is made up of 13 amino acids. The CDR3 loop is CASSDIRSGELFF.

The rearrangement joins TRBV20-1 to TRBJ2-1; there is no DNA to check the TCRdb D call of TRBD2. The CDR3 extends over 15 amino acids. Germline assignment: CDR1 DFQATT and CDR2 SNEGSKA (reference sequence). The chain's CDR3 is CSARGVVGGRNEQFF.

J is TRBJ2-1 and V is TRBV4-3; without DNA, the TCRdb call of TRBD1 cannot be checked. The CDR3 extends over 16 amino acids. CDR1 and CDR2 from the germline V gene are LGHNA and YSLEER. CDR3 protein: CASSQDPGGPGNEQFF.

The CDR3 here is CASSFNPAEQFF. The chain joins TRBV27 to TRBJ2-1; TCRdb lists TRBD1, though no DNA is available to test this call. Germline-derived CDR1 and CDR2 are MNHEY and SMNVEV (reference sequence). The CDR3 totals 12 residues.

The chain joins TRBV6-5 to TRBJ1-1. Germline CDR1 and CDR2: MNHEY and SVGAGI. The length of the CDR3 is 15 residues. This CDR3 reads CASSYSTGVSTEAFF.

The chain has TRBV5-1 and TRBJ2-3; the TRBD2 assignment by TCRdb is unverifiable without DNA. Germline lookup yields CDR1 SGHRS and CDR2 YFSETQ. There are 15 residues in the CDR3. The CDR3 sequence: CASSLAGVFSDTQYF.